The clone carrying this T cell receptor (beta chain) showed up just a few times. Antigen unknown. This entry comes from a study of beta chain features in type 1 diabetes. The CDR3 contains 17 residues. CDR1 and CDR2 from the germline V gene are SGHRS and YFSETQ. Trimming removed 3 bases from V and 4 bases from J; junction bases left unmatched: 11. Study-wide findings and caveats: Shorter templates might be favored by PCR, equally in patients and controls. Across all four CD4+ subsets, people with type 1 diabetes showed modestly shorter TCRB CDR3s.

Expressed TCRB transcripts were sequenced because the entire RNA isolate underwent reverse transcription. The assay was immunoSEQ multiplex PCR, and TCRdb's table has in-frame clones only and misses some. Of over 150,000 clones in the sample, less than 15% are singletons; the top ten hold 0.62%. The chain employs TRBV5-1 and TRBJ1-2; 11 bases align to TRBD1. This sequence originates from a woman aged 18-35 years in good health. The sequencing sample was made of central memory CD4+ T cells from blood. CDR3 loop: CASSSGTGTGGVYGYTF. The CDR3 DNA sequence: TGCGCCAGCAGCTCCGGGACCGGGACAGGGGGAGTCTATGGCTACACCTTC.